This TCR beta chain comes out of a study of shared T cell receptors in the human thymus. V dropped 0 bases and J dropped 5; count of bases not matched to a gene: 8. The CDR3 runs to 16 residues. Germline values: CDR1 GTSNPN, CDR2 SVGIG (reference sequence). Only in-frame clones appear in the TCRdb table, and some are missing; sequencing was by immunoSEQ multiplex PCR. Among hundreds of thousands of clones listed, approximately 83% were seen once. This same sample was also part of a study on human thymus T cells.

The chain employs TRBV30 and TRBJ2-1, with 9 nucleotides matching TRBD2. The origin of this receptor is a girl in the first two years of life with a congenital heart defect. Material: thymocytes. In DNA, the CDR3 is TGTGCCTGGAGTGTAACCCCCGCGGGGGGGGACAATGAGCAGTTCTTC. Translation: CAWSVTPAGGDNEQFF. Variable domain in full (rest from reference TRBV30 and TRBJ2-1): SQTIHQWPATLVQPVGSPLSLECTVEGTSNPNLYWYRQAAGRGLQLLFYSVGIGQISSEVPQNLSASRPQDRQFILSSKKLLLSDSGFYLCAWSVTPAGGDNEQFFGPGTRLTVL.